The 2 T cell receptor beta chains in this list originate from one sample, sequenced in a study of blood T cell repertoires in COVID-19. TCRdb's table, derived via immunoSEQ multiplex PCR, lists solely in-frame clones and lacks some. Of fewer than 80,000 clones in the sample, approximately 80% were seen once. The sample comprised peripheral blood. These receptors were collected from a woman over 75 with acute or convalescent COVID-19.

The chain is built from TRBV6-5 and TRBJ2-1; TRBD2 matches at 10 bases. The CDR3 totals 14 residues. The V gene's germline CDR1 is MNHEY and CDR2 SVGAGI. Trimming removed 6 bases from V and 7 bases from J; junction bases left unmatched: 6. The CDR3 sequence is CASRLSGGANEQFF. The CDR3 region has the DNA TGTGCCAGCAGACTGAGCGGGGGGGCTAATGAGCAGTTCTTC.

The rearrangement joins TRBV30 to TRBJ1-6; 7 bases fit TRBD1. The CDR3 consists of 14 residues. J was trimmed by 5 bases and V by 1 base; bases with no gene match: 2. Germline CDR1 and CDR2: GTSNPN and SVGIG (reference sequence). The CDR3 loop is CAWSAGTDNSPLHF. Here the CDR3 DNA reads TGTGCCTGGAGTGCCGGGACAGATAATTCACCCCTCCACTTT. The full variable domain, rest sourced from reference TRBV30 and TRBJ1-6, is SQTIHQWPATLVQPVGSPLSLECTVEGTSNPNLYWYRQAAGRGLQLLFYSVGIGQISSEVPQNLSASRPQDRQFILSSKKLLLSDSGFYLCAWSAGTDNSPLHFGNGTRLTVT.